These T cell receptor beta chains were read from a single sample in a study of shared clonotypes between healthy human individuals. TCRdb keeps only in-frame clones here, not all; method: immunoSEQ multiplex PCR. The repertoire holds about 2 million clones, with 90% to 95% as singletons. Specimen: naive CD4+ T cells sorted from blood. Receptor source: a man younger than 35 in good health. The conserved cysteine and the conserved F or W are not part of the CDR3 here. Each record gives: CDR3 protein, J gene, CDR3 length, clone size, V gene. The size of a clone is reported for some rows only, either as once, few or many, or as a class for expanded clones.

cdr3_aa: ASRRTGAYEQY; j_call: TRBJ2-7; cdr3_length: 11; clone_size: -; v_call: TRBV2
cdr3_aa: ASSSVGYEQY; j_call: TRBJ2-7; cdr3_length: 10; clone_size: -; v_call: TRBV6-5
cdr3_aa: AWGRNYGYT; j_call: TRBJ1-2; cdr3_length: 9; clone_size: -; v_call: TRBV30
cdr3_aa: ASSFTGTGADTQY; j_call: TRBJ2-3; cdr3_length: 13; clone_size: -; v_call: TRBV28
cdr3_aa: ASSEQGNTEAF; j_call: TRBJ1-1; cdr3_length: 11; clone_size: -; v_call: TRBV6-1
cdr3_aa: ASRPGHLNTEAF; j_call: TRBJ1-1; cdr3_length: 12; clone_size: -; v_call: TRBV19
cdr3_aa: ASSLSMVEGASVDGYT; j_call: TRBJ1-2; cdr3_length: 16; clone_size: -; v_call: TRBV27
cdr3_aa: ASSQDRGQADTQY; j_call: TRBJ2-3; cdr3_length: 13; clone_size: -; v_call: TRBV14
cdr3_aa: ASSAHGQGADGYT; j_call: TRBJ1-2; cdr3_length: 13; clone_size: -; v_call: TRBV25-1
cdr3_aa: TSSQDRTGWNQPQH; j_call: TRBJ1-5; cdr3_length: 14; clone_size: once; v_call: TRBV1
cdr3_aa: ASLVASMNTEAF; j_call: TRBJ1-1; cdr3_length: 12; clone_size: -; v_call: TRBV28
cdr3_aa: AWSADLYGYT; j_call: TRBJ1-2; cdr3_length: 10; clone_size: -; v_call: TRBV30
cdr3_aa: ASSLDRATYGYT; j_call: TRBJ1-2; cdr3_length: 12; clone_size: -; v_call: TRBV5-6
cdr3_aa: AWSKGGSTDTQY; j_call: TRBJ2-3; cdr3_length: 12; clone_size: -; v_call: TRBV30
cdr3_aa: AWSRDSGEKLF; j_call: TRBJ1-4; cdr3_length: 11; clone_size: -; v_call: TRBV30
cdr3_aa: AISEVGTTDGYT; j_call: TRBJ1-2; cdr3_length: 12; clone_size: -; v_call: TRBV10-3
cdr3_aa: ASSPPGLSYEQY; j_call: TRBJ2-7; cdr3_length: 12; clone_size: -; v_call: TRBV18
cdr3_aa: ASSWGLAGGPANEQF; j_call: TRBJ2-1; cdr3_length: 15; clone_size: -; v_call: TRBV5-5
cdr3_aa: ASSLLAGGVSNTGELF; j_call: TRBJ2-2; cdr3_length: 16; clone_size: -; v_call: TRBV5-1
cdr3_aa: ASSPLGPGQGFYEQY; j_call: TRBJ2-7; cdr3_length: 15; clone_size: -; v_call: TRBV18
cdr3_aa: ASSLPDRGGYGYT; j_call: TRBJ1-2; cdr3_length: 13; clone_size: -; v_call: TRBV28
cdr3_aa: ASRLLGEQY; j_call: TRBJ2-7; cdr3_length: 9; clone_size: -; v_call: TRBV27
cdr3_aa: ASSPGQGFHEQY; j_call: TRBJ2-7; cdr3_length: 12; clone_size: -; v_call: TRBV18
cdr3_aa: ASSLVAVVMNTEAF; j_call: TRBJ1-1; cdr3_length: 14; clone_size: -; v_call: TRBV7-9
cdr3_aa: ASSPMGGEQF; j_call: TRBJ2-1; cdr3_length: 10; clone_size: -; v_call: TRBV18
cdr3_aa: ASSPGLRETQY; j_call: TRBJ2-5; cdr3_length: 11; clone_size: -; v_call: TRBV10-1
cdr3_aa: ASSYGDRGNSPLH; j_call: TRBJ1-6; cdr3_length: 13; clone_size: -; v_call: TRBV28
cdr3_aa: ASSLRSGTIEKLF; j_call: TRBJ1-4; cdr3_length: 13; clone_size: -; v_call: TRBV27
cdr3_aa: AWSPGGPGEDTQY; j_call: TRBJ2-3; cdr3_length: 13; clone_size: -; v_call: TRBV30
cdr3_aa: ASSYSRGDGANVLT; j_call: TRBJ2-6; cdr3_length: 14; clone_size: -; v_call: TRBV6-5
cdr3_aa: SVDRQAGNEQF; j_call: TRBJ2-1; cdr3_length: 11; clone_size: -; v_call: TRBV29-1
cdr3_aa: ASSEQGFNSPLH; j_call: TRBJ1-6; cdr3_length: 12; clone_size: -; v_call: TRBV6-1
cdr3_aa: ASSYSASYEQY; j_call: TRBJ2-7; cdr3_length: 11; clone_size: -; v_call: TRBV7-9
cdr3_aa: ASTTKGGKEKLF; j_call: TRBJ1-4; cdr3_length: 12; clone_size: once; v_call: TRBV6-6
cdr3_aa: SVEGAGTSGGNEQF; j_call: TRBJ2-1; cdr3_length: 14; clone_size: -; v_call: TRBV29-1
cdr3_aa: ASSLVEVTEAF; j_call: TRBJ1-1; cdr3_length: 11; clone_size: -; v_call: TRBV7-9
cdr3_aa: ASIRQGGGNTIY; j_call: TRBJ1-3; cdr3_length: 12; clone_size: -; v_call: TRBV6-1
cdr3_aa: ASVRTGQGNSPLH; j_call: TRBJ1-6; cdr3_length: 13; clone_size: -; v_call: TRBV28
cdr3_aa: ASSSPPGTSGSGAKNIQY; j_call: TRBJ2-4; cdr3_length: 18; clone_size: -; v_call: TRBV5-1
cdr3_aa: ASSVDNRGVETQY; j_call: TRBJ2-5; cdr3_length: 13; clone_size: -; v_call: TRBV9
cdr3_aa: AIKRPGSRDTQY; j_call: TRBJ2-3; cdr3_length: 12; clone_size: -; v_call: TRBV6-1
cdr3_aa: ASSGPGQGKTEAF; j_call: TRBJ1-1; cdr3_length: 13; clone_size: -; v_call: TRBV7-2
cdr3_aa: ASSLRVAYEQY; j_call: TRBJ2-7; cdr3_length: 11; clone_size: -; v_call: TRBV7-2
cdr3_aa: ASSDGGHLYEQY; j_call: TRBJ2-7; cdr3_length: 12; clone_size: -; v_call: TRBV10-1
cdr3_aa: ASSQDRASSYEQY; j_call: TRBJ2-7; cdr3_length: 13; clone_size: -; v_call: TRBV5-1
cdr3_aa: ASSFFDSGRGTEAF; j_call: TRBJ1-1; cdr3_length: 14; clone_size: -; v_call: TRBV9
cdr3_aa: ASSVGGNQPQH; j_call: TRBJ1-5; cdr3_length: 11; clone_size: -; v_call: TRBV10-1
cdr3_aa: ASRSRAANTGELF; j_call: TRBJ2-2; cdr3_length: 13; clone_size: -; v_call: TRBV28
cdr3_aa: ASSVDRVGDTQY; j_call: TRBJ2-3; cdr3_length: 12; clone_size: -; v_call: TRBV9
cdr3_aa: AWRDRGTSGNTIY; j_call: TRBJ1-3; cdr3_length: 13; clone_size: -; v_call: TRBV30
cdr3_aa: ASRRSTGAVYEQY; j_call: TRBJ2-7; cdr3_length: 13; clone_size: -; v_call: TRBV11-2